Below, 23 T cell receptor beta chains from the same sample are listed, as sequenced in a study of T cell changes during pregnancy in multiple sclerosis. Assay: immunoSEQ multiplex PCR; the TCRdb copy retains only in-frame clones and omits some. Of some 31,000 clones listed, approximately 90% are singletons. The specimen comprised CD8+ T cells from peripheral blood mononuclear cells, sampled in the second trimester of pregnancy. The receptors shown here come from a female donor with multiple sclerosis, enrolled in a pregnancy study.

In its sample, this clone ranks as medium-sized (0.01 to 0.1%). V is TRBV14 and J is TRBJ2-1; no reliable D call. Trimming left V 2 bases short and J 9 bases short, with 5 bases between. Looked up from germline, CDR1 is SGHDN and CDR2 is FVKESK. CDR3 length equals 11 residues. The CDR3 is CASSQLSEQFF. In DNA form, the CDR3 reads TGTGCCAGCAGCCAATTGAGTGAGCAGTTCTTC.

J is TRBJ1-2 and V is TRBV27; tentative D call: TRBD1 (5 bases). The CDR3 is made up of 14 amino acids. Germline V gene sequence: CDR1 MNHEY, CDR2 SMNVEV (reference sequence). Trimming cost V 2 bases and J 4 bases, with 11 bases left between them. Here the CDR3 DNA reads TGTGCCAGCAGTTTACAGGGATTTGGCTATGGCTACACCTTC. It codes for CASSLQGFGYGYTF.

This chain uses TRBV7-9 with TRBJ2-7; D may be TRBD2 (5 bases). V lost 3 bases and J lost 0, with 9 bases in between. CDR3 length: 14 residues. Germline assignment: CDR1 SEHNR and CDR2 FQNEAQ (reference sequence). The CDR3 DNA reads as TGTGCCAGCAGCTTTCCAGCGGCCTCCTACGAGCAGTACTTC. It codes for CASSFPAASYEQYF.

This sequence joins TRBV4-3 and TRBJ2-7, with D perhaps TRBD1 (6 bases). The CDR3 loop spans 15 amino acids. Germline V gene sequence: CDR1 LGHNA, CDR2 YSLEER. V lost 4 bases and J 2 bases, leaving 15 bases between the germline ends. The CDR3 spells CASSLDRDKTYEQYF. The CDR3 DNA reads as TGCGCCAGCAGCCTAGACCGGGACAAGACCTACGAGCAGTACTTC.

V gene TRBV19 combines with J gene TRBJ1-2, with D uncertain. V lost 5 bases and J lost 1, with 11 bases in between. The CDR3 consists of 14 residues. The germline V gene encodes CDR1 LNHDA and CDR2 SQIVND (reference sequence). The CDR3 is CASSPGMLNYGYTF. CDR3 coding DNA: TGTGCCAGTAGTCCGGGTATGCTTAACTATGGCTACACCTTC. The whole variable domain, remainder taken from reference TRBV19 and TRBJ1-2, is DGGITQSPKYLFRKEGQNVTLSCEQNLNHDAMYWYRQDPGQGLRLIYYSQIVNDFQKGDIAEGYSVSREKKESFPLTVTSAQKNPTAFYLCASSPGMLNYGYTFGSGTRLTVV.

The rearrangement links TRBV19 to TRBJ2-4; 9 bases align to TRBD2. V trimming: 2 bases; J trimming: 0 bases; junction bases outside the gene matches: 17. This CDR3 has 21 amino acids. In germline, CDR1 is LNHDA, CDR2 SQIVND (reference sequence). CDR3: CASSINWSLAGSTIAKNIQYF. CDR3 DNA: TGTGCCAGTAGTATAAATTGGTCTCTAGCGGGATCTACCATAGCCAAAAACATTCAGTACTTC.

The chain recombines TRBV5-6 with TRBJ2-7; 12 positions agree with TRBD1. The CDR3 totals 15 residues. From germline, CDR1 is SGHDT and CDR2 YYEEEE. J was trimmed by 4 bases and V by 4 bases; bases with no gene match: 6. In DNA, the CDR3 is TGTGCCAGCAGCCCGGGACAGGGGGCGGGTTACGAGCAGTACTTC. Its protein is CASSPGQGAGYEQYF.

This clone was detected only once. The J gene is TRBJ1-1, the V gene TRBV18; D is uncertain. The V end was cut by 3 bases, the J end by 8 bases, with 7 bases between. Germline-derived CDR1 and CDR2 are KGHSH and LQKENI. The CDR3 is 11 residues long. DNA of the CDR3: TGTGCCAGCTCACCGGGAGGCGAAGCTTTCTTT. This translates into CASSPGGEAFF.

The DNA for the CDR3 is TGTGCCAGCAGTCGCACAGGGCAAACTGAAGCTTTCTTT. Its translation is CASSRTGQTEAFF. This chain connects TRBV27 to TRBJ1-1; D possibly corresponds to TRBD1 (6 bases). Trimming removed 5 bases from V and 5 bases from J, with 12 bases in between. From germline, CDR1 is MNHEY and CDR2 SMNVEV (reference sequence). This CDR3 is 13 amino acids long.

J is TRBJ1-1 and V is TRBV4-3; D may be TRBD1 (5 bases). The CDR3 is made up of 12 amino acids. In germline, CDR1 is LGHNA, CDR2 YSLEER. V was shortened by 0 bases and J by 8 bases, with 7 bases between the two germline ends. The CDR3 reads CASSQERQEAFF. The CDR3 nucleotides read TGCGCCAGCAGCCAAGAGAGACAGGAAGCTTTCTTT.

In nucleotides, the CDR3 is TGCGCCAGCAGCCAAGACCAGGACATAGATGAGCAGTTCTTC. The encoded protein is CASSQDQDIDEQFF. The gene calls are TRBV4-3 and TRBJ2-1; D possibly corresponds to TRBD1 (5 bases). V was cut by 0 bases and J by 8 bases, with 11 bases left in between. CDR3 length: 14 amino acids. CDR1 and CDR2 from the germline V gene are LGHNA and YSLEER.

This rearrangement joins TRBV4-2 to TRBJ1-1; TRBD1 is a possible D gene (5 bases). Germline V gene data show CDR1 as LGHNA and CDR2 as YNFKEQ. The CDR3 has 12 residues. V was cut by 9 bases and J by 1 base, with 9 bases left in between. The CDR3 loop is CASQRGNTEAFF. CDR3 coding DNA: TGTGCCAGTCAAAGGGGGAACACTGAAGCTTTCTTT.

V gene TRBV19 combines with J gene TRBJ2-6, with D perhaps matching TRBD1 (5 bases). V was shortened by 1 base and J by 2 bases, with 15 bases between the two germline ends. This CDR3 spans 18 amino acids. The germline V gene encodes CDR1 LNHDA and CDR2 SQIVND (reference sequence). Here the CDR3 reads CASSIGAGQHTGANVLTF. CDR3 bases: TGTGCCAGTAGTATAGGGGCAGGGCAGCACACTGGGGCCAACGTCCTGACTTTC.

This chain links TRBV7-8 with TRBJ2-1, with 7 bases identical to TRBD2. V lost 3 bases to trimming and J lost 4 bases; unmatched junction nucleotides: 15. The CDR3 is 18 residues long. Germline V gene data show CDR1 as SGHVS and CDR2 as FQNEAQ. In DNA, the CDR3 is TGTGCCAGCAGCTTTGCCCTAGCGGTCCAAGGGATTTACAATGAGCAGTTCTTC. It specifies CASSFALAVQGIYNEQFF.

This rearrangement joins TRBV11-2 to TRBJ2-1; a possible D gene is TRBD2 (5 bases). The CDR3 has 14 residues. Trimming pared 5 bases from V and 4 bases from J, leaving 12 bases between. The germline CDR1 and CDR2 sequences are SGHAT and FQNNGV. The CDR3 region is CASSPAVNYNEQFF. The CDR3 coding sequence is TGTGCCAGCAGCCCAGCGGTCAATTACAATGAGCAGTTCTTC.

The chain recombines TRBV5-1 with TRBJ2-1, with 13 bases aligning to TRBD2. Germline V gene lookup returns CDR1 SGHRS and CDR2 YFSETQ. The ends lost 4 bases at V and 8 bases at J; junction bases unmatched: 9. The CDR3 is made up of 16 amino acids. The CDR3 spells CASSVRGTSGNDEQFF. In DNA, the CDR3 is TGCGCCAGCAGCGTGAGGGGGACTAGCGGGAATGATGAGCAGTTCTTC.

This chain's CDR3 is CASSLLTGGGNQPQHF. Written as DNA, the CDR3 is TGTGCCAGCAGCCTGCTAACAGGGGGCGGCAATCAGCCCCAGCATTTT. The chain recombines TRBV28 with TRBJ1-5, with 9 bases identical to TRBD1. The CDR3 contains 16 residues. With V trimmed by 6 bases and J by 2 bases, 8 bases remained unmatched. CDR1 is MDHEN, CDR2 SYDVKM, per germline.

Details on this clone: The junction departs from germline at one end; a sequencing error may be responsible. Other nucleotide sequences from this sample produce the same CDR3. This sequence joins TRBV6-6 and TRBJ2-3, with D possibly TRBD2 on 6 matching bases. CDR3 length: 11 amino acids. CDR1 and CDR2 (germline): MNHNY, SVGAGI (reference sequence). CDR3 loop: CASRGGDTQYF. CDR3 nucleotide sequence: TGCGCCAGCCGGGGAGGAGATACGCAGTATTTT.

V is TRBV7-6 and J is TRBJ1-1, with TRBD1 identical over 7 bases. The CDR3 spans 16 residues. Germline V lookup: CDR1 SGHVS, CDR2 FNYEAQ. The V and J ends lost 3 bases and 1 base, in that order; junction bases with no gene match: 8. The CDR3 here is CASSFSKGAPNTEAFF. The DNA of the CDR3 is TGTGCCAGCAGCTTTTCAAAGGGGGCACCGAACACTGAAGCTTTCTTT.

CDR3 nucleotide sequence: TGCGCCAGCAGCTTGGACAGGGCCTCTGGAAACACCATATATTTT. Translation: CASSLDRASGNTIYF. The chain links TRBV5-1 to TRBJ1-3; the D gene is possibly TRBD1 (6 bases). V gave up 0 bases and J gave up 0 bases, with 7 bases separating them. Germline values: CDR1 SGHRS, CDR2 YFSETQ. The CDR3 loop spans 15 amino acids.

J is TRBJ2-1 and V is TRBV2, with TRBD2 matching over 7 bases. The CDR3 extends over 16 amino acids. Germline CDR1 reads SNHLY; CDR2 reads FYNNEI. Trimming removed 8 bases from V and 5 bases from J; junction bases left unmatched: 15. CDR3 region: CASDIDAAGVDNEQFF. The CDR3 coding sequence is TGTGCCAGCGACATAGACGCGGCGGGAGTCGACAATGAGCAGTTCTTC.

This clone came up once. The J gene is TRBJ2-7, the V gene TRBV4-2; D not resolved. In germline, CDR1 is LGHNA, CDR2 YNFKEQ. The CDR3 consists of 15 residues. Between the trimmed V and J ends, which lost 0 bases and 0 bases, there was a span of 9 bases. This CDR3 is CASSQDVASSYEQYF. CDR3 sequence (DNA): TGTGCCAGCAGCCAAGATGTCGCTAGCTCCTACGAGCAGTACTTC.

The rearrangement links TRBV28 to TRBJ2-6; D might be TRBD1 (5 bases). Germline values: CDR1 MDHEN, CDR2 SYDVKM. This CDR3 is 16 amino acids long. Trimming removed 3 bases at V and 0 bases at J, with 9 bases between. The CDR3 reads CASSLGQPSGANVLTF. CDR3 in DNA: TGTGCCAGCAGTTTGGGGCAGCCCTCTGGGGCCAACGTCCTGACTTTC.